Listed below are T cell receptor beta chains from one sample, sequenced in a study of blood T cells in healthy people across ages. In TCRdb, the 5' RACE reads were re-called with MiXCR into one record per CDR3 protein. This table has fewer than 2,000,000 distinct CDR3 sequences, around 36% appearing once. Sequencing input: blood. These receptors were taken from a woman in her twenties or thirties in good health. CDR3s include the opening cysteine and the closing phenylalanine or tryptophan. D genes are given only for firm matches. Only some rows state a clone size, as once, few, many or a class for expanded clones.

CDR3 protein: CSVPSGGNTEAFF
CDR3 DNA: TGCAGCGTCCCCAGTGGCGGGAACACTGAAGCTTTCTTT
D gene: .
V gene: TRBV29-1
clone size: few
J gene: TRBJ1-1

CDR3 protein: CSARVGTGNEKLFF
CDR3 DNA: TGCAGTGCTAGAGTAGGGACAGGAAATGAAAAACTGTTTTTT
D gene: TRBD1
V gene: TRBV20-1
clone size: .
J gene: TRBJ1-4

CDR3 protein: CSVGGLAGLYNEQFF
CDR3 DNA: TGCAGCGTTGGGGGACTAGCGGGACTTTACAATGAGCAGTTCTTC
D gene: TRBD2
V gene: TRBV29-1
clone size: many
J gene: TRBJ2-1

CDR3 protein: CASSHTRGFWYGYTF
CDR3 DNA: TGTGCCAGCAGCCACACCAGGGGTTTCTGGTATGGCTACACCTTC
D gene: .
V gene: TRBV6-6
clone size: .
J gene: TRBJ1-2

CDR3 protein: CASSREAGATDTQYF
CDR3 DNA: TGTGCCAGCAGCAGAGAGGCGGGGGCCACAGATACGCAGTATTTT
D gene: .
V gene: TRBV21-1
clone size: .
J gene: TRBJ2-3

CDR3 protein: CASTQGGRHSNYGYTF
CDR3 DNA: TGTGCCAGCACCCAGGGGGGACGTCATTCTAACTATGGCTACACCTTC
D gene: TRBD1
V gene: TRBV6-2/TRBV6-3
clone size: few
J gene: TRBJ1-2

CDR3 protein: CSAPLGRGNSPLHF
CDR3 DNA: TGCAGTGCCCCCCTCGGGAGGGGGAATTCACCCCTCCACTTT
D gene: .
V gene: TRBV20-1
clone size: few
J gene: TRBJ1-6

CDR3 protein: CASSLRTAGGYEQYF
CDR3 DNA: TGCGCCAGCAGCCTTCGGACGGCGGGGGGCTACGAGCAGTACTTC
D gene: TRBD2
V gene: TRBV5-1
clone size: few
J gene: TRBJ2-7

CDR3 protein: CSVEGGDEKLFF
CDR3 DNA: TGCAGTGTGGAGGGCGGAGATGAAAAACTGTTTTTT
D gene: .
V gene: TRBV29-1
clone size: many
J gene: TRBJ1-4

CDR3 protein: CATSDLRAESSYNEQFF
CDR3 DNA: TGTGCCACCAGTGATTTGAGGGCGGAGAGCTCCTACAATGAGCAGTTCTTC
D gene: .
V gene: TRBV24-1
clone size: few
J gene: TRBJ2-1

CDR3 protein: CASRVSPRVEQYF
CDR3 DNA: TGTGCCAGCCGGGTGAGCCCTAGAGTCGAGCAGTACTTC
D gene: .
V gene: TRBV2
clone size: .
J gene: TRBJ2-7

CDR3 protein: CSATPSQGPYEQYF
CDR3 DNA: TGCAGTGCTACCCCGAGCCAGGGACCTTACGAGCAGTACTTC
D gene: .
V gene: TRBV20-1
clone size: .
J gene: TRBJ2-7

CDR3 protein: CASSVGLPKLSYEQYF
CDR3 DNA: TGTGCCAGCAGCGTAGGGCTCCCGAAACTCTCCTACGAGCAGTACTTC
D gene: .
V gene: TRBV9
clone size: .
J gene: TRBJ2-7

CDR3 protein: CASSLEGRTYNEQFF
CDR3 DNA: TGTGCCAGCAGCTTAGAGGGCAGAACCTACAATGAGCAGTTCTTC
D gene: .
V gene: TRBV13
clone size: few
J gene: TRBJ2-1

CDR3 protein: CASRTALGYEQYF
CDR3 DNA: TGTGCCAGCCGGACGGCGTTGGGTTACGAGCAGTACTTC
D gene: .
V gene: TRBV12-3/TRBV12-4
clone size: .
J gene: TRBJ2-7

CDR3 protein: CASSFLWTSGAKSYNEQFF
CDR3 DNA: .
D gene: .
V gene: TRBV7-6
clone size: few
J gene: TRBJ2-1

CDR3 protein: CASTRDEPPSEQFF
CDR3 DNA: TGTGCCAGCACCCGGGACGAACCTCCTTCGGAGCAGTTCTTC
D gene: .
V gene: TRBV2
clone size: .
J gene: TRBJ2-1

CDR3 protein: CSVGDTALRGYTF
CDR3 DNA: TGCAGCGTTGGGGACACCGCACTTAGAGGCTACACCTTC
D gene: .
V gene: TRBV29-1
clone size: .
J gene: TRBJ1-2

CDR3 protein: CASSPRQGAGYGYTF
CDR3 DNA: TGTGCCAGCAGTCCCCGACAGGGAGCTGGATATGGCTACACCTTC
D gene: TRBD1
V gene: TRBV6-1
clone size: few
J gene: TRBJ1-2

CDR3 protein: CASSLSNRLQGEKLFF
CDR3 DNA: TGTGCCAGCAGCTTATCGAACAGGCTTCAGGGTGAAAAACTGTTTTTT
D gene: .
V gene: TRBV7-9
clone size: .
J gene: TRBJ1-4

CDR3 protein: CASSRDSVYGYTF
CDR3 DNA: TGTGCCAGCAGTCGGGACAGCGTCTATGGCTACACCTTC
D gene: TRBD1
V gene: TRBV27
clone size: few
J gene: TRBJ1-2

CDR3 protein: CSARGQGADEQFF
CDR3 DNA: TGCAGTGCTAGAGGACAGGGGGCCGATGAGCAGTTCTTC
D gene: TRBD1
V gene: TRBV20-1
clone size: few
J gene: TRBJ2-1

CDR3 protein: CASSQDLAHSYNEQFF
CDR3 DNA: TGTGCCAGCAGCCAAGATTTGGCCCACTCCTACAATGAGCAGTTCTTC
D gene: .
V gene: TRBV3-1
clone size: few
J gene: TRBJ2-1

CDR3 protein: CASNKLAGEDEQFF
CDR3 DNA: TGTGCCAGCAATAAACTAGCGGGAGAAGATGAGCAGTTCTTC
D gene: TRBD2
V gene: TRBV11-2
clone size: few
J gene: TRBJ2-1

CDR3 protein: CASSYSNGGEQYF
CDR3 DNA: TGTGCCAGCAGTTACTCGAACGGGGGCGAGCAGTACTTC
D gene: .
V gene: TRBV6-5
clone size: .
J gene: TRBJ2-7

CDR3 protein: CASSQALDSPNGQYF
CDR3 DNA: TGTGCCAGCAGCCAAGCCCTAGACAGCCCAAACGGGCAGTACTTC
D gene: .
V gene: TRBV10-3
clone size: .
J gene: TRBJ2-7

CDR3 protein: CAWRAGRKNTEAFF
CDR3 DNA: TGTGCCTGGAGGGCTGGGCGGAAGAACACTGAAGCTTTCTTT
D gene: .
V gene: TRBV30
clone size: .
J gene: TRBJ1-1

CDR3 protein: CASSQDPGWGYTF
CDR3 DNA: TGTGCCAGCAGCCAAGATCCCGGCTGGGGCTACACCTTC
D gene: .
V gene: TRBV3-1
clone size: few
J gene: TRBJ1-2

CDR3 protein: CASTTGPSTGQFF
CDR3 DNA: TGTGCCAGCACCACCGGCCCTTCGACGGGGCAGTTCTTC
D gene: .
V gene: TRBV13
clone size: few
J gene: TRBJ2-1

CDR3 protein: CAWSVSGLGSDEQFF
CDR3 DNA: TGTGCCTGGAGTGTGTCCGGACTAGGTTCCGATGAGCAGTTCTTC
D gene: TRBD2
V gene: TRBV30
clone size: .
J gene: TRBJ2-1

CDR3 protein: CASSLAIGLAGEHQETQYF
CDR3 DNA: TGTGCCAGCAGCTTAGCCATTGGACTAGCGGGGGAGCATCAAGAGACCCAGTACTTC
D gene: TRBD2
V gene: TRBV7-2
clone size: few
J gene: TRBJ2-5

CDR3 protein: CASRLQPDTGELFF
CDR3 DNA: TGTGCCAGCAGGCTGCAGCCGGACACCGGGGAGCTGTTTTTT
D gene: .
V gene: TRBV12-3/TRBV12-4
clone size: .
J gene: TRBJ2-2

CDR3 protein: CASSIRPGTADTRYF
CDR3 DNA: TGTGCCAGCAGCATCCGACCGGGGACTGCAGATACGCGGTATTTT
D gene: .
V gene: TRBV7-3
clone size: .
J gene: TRBJ2-3

CDR3 protein: CSIRSGVDNEQFF
CDR3 DNA: TGCAGTATTAGATCGGGCGTCGACAATGAGCAGTTCTTC
D gene: .
V gene: TRBV20-1
clone size: .
J gene: TRBJ2-1

CDR3 protein: CASMGGVHNEQFF
CDR3 DNA: TGTGCCAGCATGGGCGGCGTACACAATGAGCAGTTCTTC
D gene: .
V gene: TRBV12-3/TRBV12-4
clone size: .
J gene: TRBJ2-1

CDR3 protein: CASSQDVTSGGTGEQYF
CDR3 DNA: TGCGCCAGCAGCCAAGATGTCACGTCGGGAGGGACGGGCGAGCAGTACTTC
D gene: TRBD2
V gene: TRBV4-1
clone size: .
J gene: TRBJ2-7

CDR3 protein: CASSYGRIGPTGELFF
CDR3 DNA: TGTGCCAGCAGTTACGGCCGGATAGGTCCCACCGGGGAGCTGTTTTTT
D gene: .
V gene: TRBV6-6
clone size: .
J gene: TRBJ2-2

CDR3 protein: CASSWVGILATNEKLFF
CDR3 DNA: TGTGCCAGCAGTTGGGTCGGCATCCTTGCAACTAATGAAAAACTGTTTTTT
D gene: .
V gene: TRBV7-9
clone size: .
J gene: TRBJ1-4

CDR3 protein: CASSPVGGRGRGYTF
CDR3 DNA: TGTGCCAGCAGCCCGGTAGGAGGGAGGGGGCGAGGCTACACCTTC
D gene: TRBD1
V gene: TRBV11-2
clone size: few
J gene: TRBJ1-2

CDR3 protein: CSARDYREHNQPQHF
CDR3 DNA: TGCAGTGCTAGAGATTATCGAGAACACAATCAGCCCCAGCATTTT
D gene: .
V gene: TRBV20-1
clone size: few
J gene: TRBJ1-5

CDR3 protein: CASSYNRDQGDTQYF
CDR3 DNA: TGTGCCAGCAGTTACAACCGGGATCAGGGAGATACGCAGTATTTT
D gene: .
V gene: TRBV6-6
clone size: few
J gene: TRBJ2-3

CDR3 protein: CASSRQGAAIVTF
CDR3 DNA: TGTGCCAGCAGCCGACAGGGGGCGGCGATAGTCACCTTC
D gene: TRBD1
V gene: TRBV14
clone size: few
J gene: TRBJ1-2

CDR3 protein: CASSPATGASPYEQYF
CDR3 DNA: TGTGCCAGCAGCCCTGCGACAGGGGCTTCCCCCTACGAGCAGTACTTC
D gene: TRBD1
V gene: TRBV7-9
clone size: few
J gene: TRBJ2-7

CDR3 protein: CASSPVFGSPLNEQFF
CDR3 DNA: TGTGCCAGCAGCCCGGTTTTCGGGAGTCCGCTCAATGAGCAGTTCTTC
D gene: .
V gene: TRBV6-5
clone size: few
J gene: TRBJ2-1

CDR3 protein: CASSSLTTSGSREQYF
CDR3 DNA: TGTGCCAGCAGTTCCTTGACCACTAGCGGGAGTCGGGAGCAGTACTTC
D gene: TRBD2
V gene: TRBV28
clone size: .
J gene: TRBJ2-7

CDR3 protein: CASSQIRAGTSGTYEQYF
CDR3 DNA: TGTGCCAGCAGTCAAATCCGAGCCGGGACTAGCGGAACCTACGAGCAGTACTTC
D gene: TRBD2
V gene: TRBV28
clone size: .
J gene: TRBJ2-7

CDR3 protein: CASGWGGSYGYTF
CDR3 DNA: TGTGCTAGTGGTTGGGGGGGCTCCTATGGCTACACCTTC
D gene: .
V gene: TRBV12-5
clone size: .
J gene: TRBJ1-2

CDR3 protein: CATSRDSGRANNEQFF
CDR3 DNA: TGTGCCACCAGCAGAGATAGCGGGAGGGCCAACAATGAGCAGTTCTTC
D gene: TRBD2
V gene: TRBV15
clone size: .
J gene: TRBJ2-1

CDR3 protein: CSVDLAGGQTQYF
CDR3 DNA: TGCAGCGTTGACCTAGCGGGGGGACAGACCCAGTACTTC
D gene: TRBD2
V gene: TRBV29-1
clone size: many
J gene: TRBJ2-5

CDR3 protein: CASSLSGGEETQYF
CDR3 DNA: TGTGCCAGCAGTCTTAGCGGGGGCGAAGAGACCCAGTACTTC
D gene: TRBD2
V gene: TRBV7-2
clone size: many
J gene: TRBJ2-5

CDR3 protein: CASSLEAGWEQYF
CDR3 DNA: TGCGCCAGCAGCTTGGAGGCGGGATGGGAGCAGTACTTC
D gene: .
V gene: TRBV5-1
clone size: .
J gene: TRBJ2-5

CDR3 protein: CASSSDGTAYGHTF
CDR3 DNA: TGTGCCAGCAGTTCCGACGGGACGGCATATGGCCACACCTTC
D gene: .
V gene: TRBV6-6
clone size: .
J gene: TRBJ1-2

CDR3 protein: CSVLVVDTQYF
CDR3 DNA: TGCAGCGTACTAGTGGTGGATACGCAGTATTTT
D gene: .
V gene: TRBV29-1
clone size: many
J gene: TRBJ2-3